Shown below are 25 T cell receptor beta chains from a single sample sequenced in a study of Ad26.COV2.S vaccination and SARS-CoV-2 variants (TCRdb year 2021). Libraries were built with the immunoSEQ multiplex PCR assay. TCRdb took this table from immuneACCESS and kept in-frame rearrangements with V and J called. Such tables lack part of the clones; where checked against another copy, unresolved V genes explain under half of the gap, and the rest is unexplained. The sample profile shows around 450,000 clones; roughly 90% of them were found once. Around 3.6% of the sample lies in the top ten. The treatment or condition label for this specimen denotes: roughly 19 received Ad26.COV2.S at low or high dose, single or two shots; about five received placebo; per-sample allocation not given. For vaccine and placebo recipients, repertoires were sequenced using samples collected on day 63 after the first injection.

The starting material was peripheral blood, obtained in a trial of Ad26.COV2.S vaccine versus placebo. The receptors shown here come from a person aged 18-60 years who received the Ad26.COV2.S COVID-19 vaccine or a placebo.

This rearrangement joins TRBV14 to TRBJ2-6; tentatively, D is TRBD1 (5 bases). This CDR3 contains 18 residues. V was cut by 4 bases and J by 2 bases, with 18 bases left in between. Germline CDR1 and CDR2: SGHDN and FVKESK. The CDR3 DNA sequence: TGTGCCAGCAGCCCTCCGGACCCTAGGGGAACTGGGGCCAACGTCCTGACTTTC. Translating gives CASSPPDPRGTGANVLTF.

The rearrangement uses TRBV2 and TRBJ2-7; TRBD1 or TRBD2 may be the D gene (5 bases each). The CDR3 totals 15 residues. With 6 bases removed from V and 3 bases from J, the gap between germline ends came to 18 bases. The germline V gene encodes CDR1 SNHLY and CDR2 FYNNEI. The CDR3 coding sequence is TGTGCCAGCAGCACAAACCGGGACCTCAGCTACGAGCAGTACTTC. It encodes CASSTNRDLSYEQYF.

The gene calls are TRBV10-1 and TRBJ1-4, with 7 positions matching TRBD1. This CDR3 comprises 15 residues. Germline assignment: CDR1 WNHNN and CDR2 SYGVQD (reference sequence). V lost 5 bases and J lost 7; bases outside the gene matches: 10. CDR3 bases: TGCGCCAGCAGTACCACTGACAGGGTCGGTGAAAAACTGTTTTTT. This gives the protein CASSTTDRVGEKLFF.

This rearrangement joins TRBV28 to TRBJ2-7, with 14 bases that match TRBD2. V was clipped by 5 bases and J by 5 bases; unmatched bases: 8. The germline V gene encodes CDR1 MDHEN and CDR2 SYDVKM. This CDR3 contains 16 residues. CDR3 loop: CASSTRTSGGFDEQYF. In DNA form, the CDR3 reads TGTGCCAGCAGTACTAGGACTAGCGGGGGGTTCGACGAGCAGTACTTC.

J is TRBJ2-2 and V is TRBV13, with 7 bases fitting TRBD1. The junction had 5 bases not matched to a gene; V was cut back by 6 bases and J by 4 bases. This CDR3 is built from 14 residues. Germline V gene lookup returns CDR1 PRHDT and CDR2 FYEKMQ (reference sequence). The CDR3 region has the DNA TGTGCCAGCAGGCGACAGGGATCCACCGGGGAGCTGTTTTTT. It encodes CASRRQGSTGELFF.

This chain joins TRBV7-8 and TRBJ2-3, with 9 bases fitting TRBD2. V shed 0 bases and J 4 bases; nucleotides not matched to a gene: 8. The CDR3 extends over 17 amino acids. Germline lookup yields CDR1 SGHVS and CDR2 FQNEAQ. In DNA, the CDR3 is TGTGCCAGCAGCTTAGCGGTTAGCGGGGGAATCGCAGATACGCAGTATTTT. Translated: CASSLAVSGGIADTQYF.

The rearrangement joins TRBV9 to TRBJ1-1; possibly TRBD1 for D (6 bases). The CDR3 length is 17 residues. Germline loops: CDR1 SGDLS, CDR2 YYNGEE. V was cut by 4 bases and J by 5 bases, with 24 bases left in between. CDR3: CASSPFRGQGGWTEAFF. The CDR3 nucleotides are TGTGCCAGCAGCCCCTTCAGGGGCCAGGGAGGTTGGACTGAAGCTTTCTTT.

Turning to this clone: This same CDR3 is encoded by further DNA sequences in the sample. The chain joins TRBV7-2 to TRBJ2-6; D not resolved. Germline CDR1 is SGHTA and CDR2 is FQGNSA. The CDR3 consists of 16 residues. V was trimmed by 1 base and J by 0 bases, leaving 7 bases between them. The chain's CDR3 is CASSLVSDSGANVLTF. The CDR3 bases are TGTGCCAGCAGCTTAGTATCGGACTCTGGGGCCAACGTCCTGACTTTC.

The chain joins TRBV7-2 to TRBJ2-7; possible D gene TRBD2, 5 bases. The V and J ends lost 5 bases and 3 bases respectively, with 14 bases between them. The length of the CDR3 is 14 residues. Germline assignment: CDR1 SGHTA and CDR2 FQGNSA. CDR3 bases: TGTGCCAGCAGCCCTCCCGAGGGCTACTACGAGCAGTACTTC. Translated, it gives CASSPPEGYYEQYF.

On this clone: Distinct nucleotide sequences in the sample also encode this CDR3. The chain combines TRBV2 with TRBJ2-7, with D unclear. The ends were cut back, 6 bases at V and 0 bases at J, with 15 bases in the middle. This CDR3 has 15 residues. From germline, CDR1 is SNHLY and CDR2 FYNNEI. CDR3 sequence reads: CASSPLAGASYEQYF. The CDR3 coding sequence is TGTGCCAGCAGCCCCTTGGCAGGCGCCTCCTACGAGCAGTACTTC.

The genes are TRBV19 and TRBJ2-1, with 13 positions matching TRBD2. The V gene's germline CDR1 is LNHDA and CDR2 SQIVND (reference sequence). V gave up 2 bases and J gave up 8 bases; unmatched junction bases: 9. The CDR3 is 17 residues long. CDR3 region: CASSITSGGAEVHEQFF. The CDR3 DNA follows: TGTGCCAGTAGTATAACTAGCGGGGGGGCCGAAGTTCATGAGCAGTTCTTC.

The V and J genes are TRBV7-2 and TRBJ2-5, with D tentatively TRBD2 (7 bases). V shed 1 base and J shed 3 bases, with 18 bases lying between them. CDR3 length equals 17 residues. Germline V CDR1 and CDR2: SGHTA, FQGNSA. CDR3 coding DNA: TGTGCCAGCAGCTTAGTGGGGGGGCGTGTTTTAGAAGAGACCCAGTACTTC. It yields the protein CASSLVGGRVLEETQYF.

The gene calls are TRBV4-2 and TRBJ2-3, with D possibly TRBD2 on 5 matching bases. There are 14 residues in the CDR3. Germline V CDR1 and CDR2: LGHNA, YNFKEQ. V gave up 4 bases and J gave up 1 base, with 9 bases separating them. DNA for the CDR3: TGTGCCAGCAGCCCCCTCGGGGGCACAGATACGCAGTATTTT. This encodes CASSPLGGTDTQYF.

This chain joins TRBV10-2 and TRBJ2-7; tentative D call: TRBD2 (5 bases). Germline CDR1 is WSHSY and CDR2 is SAAADI. The CDR3 runs to 13 residues. Trimming took off 6 bases at V and 5 bases at J, with 14 bases between the two ends. The CDR3 spells CASSEPGGHEQYF. As DNA, the CDR3 is TGCGCCAGCAGCGAGCCAGGCGGGCACGAGCAGTACTTC.

J is TRBJ1-5 and V is TRBV2; no firm D call. This CDR3 has 14 residues. Germline V gene lookup returns CDR1 SNHLY and CDR2 FYNNEI. The germline V and J ends were trimmed by 6 bases and 7 bases, with 16 bases remaining between them. CDR3 bases: TGTGCCAGCAGCCAGACACGGCTGGGGCAGCCCCAGCATTTT. Its translation is CASSQTRLGQPQHF.

The CDR3 here is CASSRVTSSGNTIYF. For the CDR3, the DNA is TGTGCCAGCAGCCGGGTTACCTCCTCTGGAAACACCATATATTTT. The chain recombines TRBV7-9 with TRBJ1-3, with D unclear. The germline V and J ends were trimmed by 5 bases and 0 bases, with 11 bases remaining between them. The CDR3 length is 15 residues. The germline CDR1 and CDR2 sequences are SEHNR and FQNEAQ (reference sequence).

The rearrangement links TRBV9 to TRBJ2-4, with 15 bases matching TRBD2. CDR1 SGDLS and CDR2 YYNGEE come from the germline V gene. The CDR3 has 16 residues. J gave up 7 bases and V 3 bases, and 5 bases lay outside the gene matches. CDR3 protein: CASSGGLAGGNNIQYF. CDR3 nucleotides: TGTGCCAGCAGCGGAGGACTAGCGGGGGGGAATAACATTCAGTACTTC. Supplemented by reference TRBV9 and TRBJ2-4, the full variable domain reads DSGVTQTPKHLITATGQRVTLRCSPRSGDLSVYWYQQSLDQGLQFLIQYYNGEERAKGNILERFSAQQFPDLHSELNLSSLELGDSALYFCASSGGLAGGNNIQYFGAGTRLSVL.

This clone was seen a few times. The chain couples TRBV10-1 to TRBJ2-7; D is uncertain. CDR1 and CDR2 (germline): WNHNN, SYGVQD (reference sequence). V dropped 4 bases and J dropped 0 bases, with 10 bases sitting between them. The CDR3 is 14 residues long. The DNA of the CDR3 is TGCGCCAGCAGTGGAGTTGACACCTCCTACGAGCAGTACTTC. Protein product: CASSGVDTSYEQYF.

This chain joins TRBV2 and TRBJ1-1; tentatively, D is TRBD1 (5 bases). The CDR3 runs 14 residues. V was pared by 9 bases and J by 1 base, with 15 bases between. Germline CDR1 reads SNHLY; CDR2 reads FYNNEI. The chain's CDR3 is CAREYPGGNTEAFF. CDR3 in DNA: TGTGCCAGAGAGTATCCGGGGGGGAACACTGAAGCTTTCTTT.

A remark on this clone: Other DNA sequences in this sample translate to the same CDR3. The rearrangement links TRBV12-3 or TRBV12-4 to TRBJ2-3; D ambiguous. The V and J ends lost 1 base and 3 bases respectively, with 5 bases between them. CDR3 length: 13 amino acids. The chain's CDR3 is CASSLGLTDTQYF. The CDR3 region has the DNA TGTGCCAGCAGTTTAGGGTTGACAGATACGCAGTATTTT.

V usage is TRBV27 and J usage is TRBJ2-2; unclear D gene. CDR3 length: 8 amino acids. Trimming left V 9 bases short and J 10 bases short, with 3 bases between. In germline, CDR1 is MNHEY, CDR2 SMNVEV (reference sequence). CDR3 sequence reads: CAREELFF. The CDR3 DNA is TGTGCCAGGGAGGAGCTGTTTTTT.

This chain links TRBV30 with TRBJ2-1; a possible D gene is TRBD2 (5 bases). CDR1 is GTSNPN and CDR2 is SVGIG in the germline V gene (reference sequence). V lost 5 bases and J 5 bases, leaving 13 bases between the germline ends. The CDR3 length is 13 residues. The CDR3 DNA reads TGTGCCTGGGATAGGACTCCCAACAATGAGCAGTTCTTC. Its protein is CAWDRTPNNEQFF.

The V call is TRBV7-9, the J call TRBJ2-3; D not resolved. V was pared by 3 bases and J by 2 bases, with 0 bases between. This CDR3 contains 11 residues. Germline CDR1 SEHNR, CDR2 FQNEAQ (reference sequence). The CDR3 DNA reads TGTGCCAGCAGCTTCACAGATACGCAGTATTTT. It translates to CASSFTDTQYF.

The chain uses TRBV6-5 and TRBJ2-3; TRBD2 might be the D (6 bases). The V end was cut by 8 bases, the J end by 2 bases, with 14 bases between. Germline loops: CDR1 MNHEY, CDR2 SVGAGI. This CDR3 has 14 residues. The CDR3 protein is CASGRRGTTDTQYF. CDR3 nucleotides: TGTGCCAGCGGACGACGGGGGACCACAGATACGCAGTATTTT.

The genes are TRBV19 and TRBJ2-3, with D perhaps TRBD1 or TRBD2 (5 bases each). The V end lost 1 base, the J end lost 2 bases, and 13 bases lay between the germline ends. This CDR3 spans 16 amino acids. The V gene's germline CDR1 is LNHDA and CDR2 SQIVND (reference sequence). CDR3 nucleotides: TGTGCCAGTAGTATAGGGGGGTCGCCAACCACAGATACGCAGTATTTT. Its translation is CASSIGGSPTTDTQYF.